A single sample gave rise to the 21 T cell receptor beta chains below, sequenced in a study of shared clonotypes between healthy human individuals. Libraries were prepared by immunoSEQ multiplex PCR; TCRdb keeps only in-frame clonotypes and omits some of them. The sample yields roughly 500,000 clones, over 70% seen once. Sequencing used PBMCs. The receptors derive from a woman aged 40-49 years in good health. Some clones in this sample may be carry-over from other donors' samples.

This clone was detected only once. CDR3 coding DNA: TGTGCCAGCAGCGCTCAAGGACTAGCGGGAGATGAGCAGTTCTTC. Encoded protein: CASSAQGLAGDEQFF. This chain links TRBV9 with TRBJ2-1; TRBD2 agrees at 13 bases. CDR3 length: 15 residues. The junction had 5 bases not matched to a gene; V was cut back by 3 bases and J by 8 bases. The germline V gene has CDR1 SGDLS and CDR2 YYNGEE.

The rearrangement uses TRBV28 and TRBJ1-5; D call uncertain. Germline assignment: CDR1 MDHEN and CDR2 SYDVKM. This CDR3 has 15 amino acids. V was trimmed by 5 bases and J by 5 bases, leaving 16 bases between them. The CDR3 region is CASSPPPGTYQPQHF. The CDR3 bases are TGTGCCAGCAGTCCCCCCCCCGGCACGTATCAGCCCCAGCATTTT.

In its sample, this clone was seen many times. The sample carries other DNA sequences with the same CDR3. The genes are TRBV28 and TRBJ1-2, with 7 bases fitting TRBD1. Germline CDR1 is MDHEN and CDR2 is SYDVKM. The CDR3 has 12 residues. Unmatched junction bases numbered 9, after V lost 10 bases and J lost 7 bases. The CDR3 DNA sequence: TGTGCCACCAAACCCGACAGGGCTGGCTACACCTTC. Protein: CATKPDRAGYTF.

This chain links TRBV6-1 with TRBJ2-5, with D hard to call. Trimming pared 10 bases from V and 4 bases from J, leaving 16 bases between. From germline, CDR1 is MNHNS and CDR2 SASEGT. The CDR3 totals 13 residues. The chain's CDR3 is CATATEYGETQYF. The CDR3 DNA reads as TGTGCCACCGCAACGGAGTACGGAGAGACCCAGTACTTC.

The genes are TRBV14 and TRBJ2-7, with unresolved D. Trimming stripped 1 base from V and 4 bases from J, with 5 bases between. From germline, CDR1 is SGHDN and CDR2 FVKESK. This CDR3 is built from 12 residues. The CDR3 region is CASSQGVYEQYF. CDR3 DNA: TGTGCCAGCAGCCAAGGCGTTTACGAGCAGTACTTC.

The CDR3 bases are TGCGCCAGCAGTGATCCGGGGGCCTATGGCTACACCTTC. It yields the protein CASSDPGAYGYTF. The V and J genes are TRBV10-2 and TRBJ1-2; D perhaps matches TRBD1 (6 bases). Germline V gene sequence: CDR1 WSHSY, CDR2 SAAADI. The CDR3 has 13 residues. Trimming pared 3 bases from V and 4 bases from J, leaving 9 bases between.

A remark on this clone: The sample has other DNA sequences that encode this CDR3 too. The V call is TRBV28, the J call TRBJ2-7; 10 nucleotides agree with TRBD1. This CDR3 spans 15 amino acids. The germline CDR1 and CDR2 sequences are MDHEN and SYDVKM. V was pared by 4 bases and J by 3 bases, with 6 bases of the junction left unmatched. The CDR3 DNA is TGTGCCAGCAGTTCGCCGGGACAGGGGAGCTACGAGCAGTACTTC. It encodes CASSSPGQGSYEQYF.

The chain uses TRBV28 and TRBJ2-2; no firm D call. The ends were cut back, 5 bases at V and 6 bases at J, with 19 bases in the middle. From germline, CDR1 is MDHEN and CDR2 SYDVKM. The CDR3 consists of 16 residues. The chain's CDR3 is CASSTTELTIAGELFF. For the CDR3, the DNA is TGTGCCAGCAGTACCACCGAGTTGACGATTGCCGGGGAGCTGTTTTTT. Supplemented by reference TRBV28 and TRBJ2-2, the full variable domain reads DVKVTQSSRYLVKRTGEKVFLECVQDMDHENMFWYRQDPGLGLRLIYFSYDVKMKEKGDIPEGYSVSREKKERFSLILESASTNQTSMYLCASSTTELTIAGELFFGEGSRLTVL.

Worth noting for this clone: A read error is the likely source, as a far larger clone sits one nucleotide away. Other DNA sequences from this sample encode an identical CDR3 as well. This chain connects TRBV19 to TRBJ2-1; the match to TRBD2 covers 10 bases. J gave up 8 bases and V 6 bases, and 10 bases lay outside the gene matches. Germline V lookup: CDR1 LNHDA, CDR2 SQIVND (reference sequence). CDR3 size: 15 residues. CDR3 sequence reads: CASSPRLAGVHEQFF. The CDR3 region has the DNA TGTGCCAGTAGCCCGAGGCTAGCGGGAGTCCATGAGCAGTTCTTC.

This chain joins TRBV7-2 and TRBJ2-6; tentatively, D is TRBD1 (5 bases). V shed 1 base and J shed 2 bases, with 12 bases lying between them. CDR3 length equals 17 residues. Germline V gene lookup returns CDR1 SGHTA and CDR2 FQGNSA. The CDR3: CASSLGVIGAGANVLTF. The CDR3 bases are TGTGCCAGCAGCTTAGGGGTGATAGGGGCTGGGGCCAACGTCCTGACTTTC.

About this clone: This likely came from a read error, as a far larger clone is one base away. The chain joins TRBV27 to TRBJ2-7; D unclear. V gave up 5 bases and J gave up 5 bases, with 16 bases separating them. This CDR3 has 14 residues. Looked up from germline, CDR1 is MNHEY and CDR2 is SMNVEV (reference sequence). The DNA for the CDR3 is TGTGCCAGCAGTACTAACATGCGACGGGACGAGCAGTACTTC. Protein: CASSTNMRRDEQYF.

The rearrangement uses TRBV5-1 and TRBJ2-1; TRBD2 matches 7 bases. This CDR3 has 12 amino acids. Looked up from germline, CDR1 is SGHRS and CDR2 is YFSETQ. The J segment lost 9 bases and the V segment lost 0 bases, leaving 0 bases of the junction unmatched. CDR3 sequence (DNA): TGCGCCAGCAGCTTGGGGGAGGGTGAGCAGTTCTTC. It encodes CASSLGEGEQFF. Supplemented by reference TRBV5-1 and TRBJ2-1, the full variable domain reads KAGVTQTPRYLIKTRGQQVTLSCSPISGHRSVSWYQQTPGQGLQFLFEYFSETQRNKGNFPGRFSGRQFSNSRSEMNVSTLELGDSALYLCASSLGEGEQFFGPGTRLTVL.

As regards this clone: This likely stems from a read error, as it lies one base from a far larger clone. This chain connects TRBV7-7 to TRBJ2-2, with D perhaps matching TRBD2 (6 bases). V was cut by 4 bases and J by 1 base, with 25 bases left in between. Germline V gene lookup returns CDR1 SSHAT and CDR2 FNYEAQ (reference sequence). The CDR3 spans 20 residues. In DNA form, the CDR3 reads TGTGCCAGCAGCTCACGGGAGATAGGACCCTCGAATATGAACACCGGGGAGCTGTTTTTT. It translates to CASSSREIGPSNMNTGELFF.

The chain employs TRBV9 and TRBJ2-2; D tentatively reads TRBD1 or TRBD2 (5 bases each). The CDR3 has 15 amino acids. V was clipped by 3 bases and J by 6 bases, with 15 bases between them. CDR1 is SGDLS and CDR2 is YYNGEE in the germline V gene. CDR3 region: CASSAIPLGAGELFF. The DNA for the CDR3 is TGTGCCAGCAGCGCAATTCCCCTGGGGGCCGGGGAGCTGTTTTTT.

The chain links TRBV9 to TRBJ2-3; perhaps TRBD2 as D (5 bases). In germline, CDR1 is SGDLS, CDR2 YYNGEE. V lost 3 bases and J 5 bases, leaving 7 bases between the germline ends. This CDR3 is built from 12 residues. The CDR3 protein is CASSAAGDTQYF. Written as DNA, the CDR3 is TGTGCCAGCAGCGCCGCGGGAGATACGCAGTATTTT. The complete variable domain, with remaining parts taken from reference TRBV9 and TRBJ2-3, reads DSGVTQTPKHLITATGQRVTLRCSPRSGDLSVYWYQQSLDQGLQFLIQYYNGEERAKGNILERFSAQQFPDLHSELNLSSLELGDSALYFCASSAAGDTQYFGPGTRLTVL.

The V gene is TRBV27, the J gene TRBJ2-1; a weak D match, TRBD1 (6 bases). Trimming shortened V by 2 bases and J by 7 bases, and 9 bases separated the two germline ends. Germline loops: CDR1 MNHEY, CDR2 SMNVEV (reference sequence). This CDR3 is 13 amino acids long. The CDR3 DNA follows: TGTGCCAGCAGTTTAGGGGGCTTAAATGAGCAGTTCTTC. Translating it yields CASSLGGLNEQFF.

The chain combines TRBV7-2 with TRBJ1-1, with D possibly TRBD1 on 6 matching bases. This CDR3 region has 16 residues. Per the germline V gene, CDR1 is SGHTA and CDR2 is FQGNSA. Trimming took 2 bases from V and 0 from J, leaving 13 bases between them. CDR3 sequence: CASSLKTGAMNTEAFF. In nucleotides, the CDR3 is TGTGCCAGCAGCTTAAAGACAGGCGCCATGAACACTGAAGCTTTCTTT. The full variable domain, completed using reference TRBV7-2 and TRBJ1-1, is GAGVSQSPSNKVTEKGKDVELRCDPISGHTALYWYRQSLGQGLEFLIYFQGNSAPDKSGLPSDRFSAERTGGSVSTLTIQRTQQEDSAVYLCASSLKTGAMNTEAFFGQGTRLTVV.

The chain has TRBV11-3 and TRBJ2-7; D not resolved. The V end was cut by 4 bases, the J end by 0 bases, with 16 bases between. CDR3 length equals 16 residues. From germline, CDR1 is SGHNT and CDR2 YENEEA. DNA of the CDR3: TGTGCCAGCAGCTCCTTGCTTGCGGAGAACTCCTACGAGCAGTACTTC. It codes for CASSSLLAENSYEQYF.

The chain recombines TRBV19 with TRBJ1-2; weak D call: TRBD1 (6 bases). The CDR3 is 14 residues long. Trimming pared 2 bases from V and 7 bases from J, leaving 14 bases between. Germline V gene lookup returns CDR1 LNHDA and CDR2 SQIVND (reference sequence). The CDR3 DNA reads TGTGCCAGTAGTATAAGCTCGACAGGACTTGGCTACACCTTC. Translated: CASSISSTGLGYTF.

The CDR3 nucleotides are TGTGCCACCTACCGACAGGGTTCCCAAGAGACCCAGTACTTC. Protein sequence: CATYRQGSQETQYF. The gene calls are TRBV28 and TRBJ2-5; 7 nucleotides align to TRBD1. The CDR3 has 14 amino acids. Trimming cost V 10 bases and J 1 base; bases outside gene matches: 9. Germline CDR1 is MDHEN and CDR2 is SYDVKM.

In nucleotides, the CDR3 is TGTGCCAGCAGCTCCCGGGCATTTGGTACGCAGTATTTT. Amino acids: CASSSRAFGTQYF. The V call is TRBV11-3, the J call TRBJ2-3; D is unresolved. The V gene's germline CDR1 is SGHNT and CDR2 YENEEA. The germline V and J ends were trimmed by 4 bases and 8 bases, with 13 bases remaining between them. The CDR3 consists of 13 residues.